Presented here are 8 T cell receptor beta chains from one specimen sequenced in a study of blood T cell repertoires in COVID-19. Here immunoSEQ multiplex PCR was the method, and the copy in TCRdb shows in-frame clones only, minus some. The sample comprises 200,000 to 250,000 clones, approximately 90% of which are singletons, and approximately 2.6% rests with the top ten. Specimen: peripheral blood. All receptors derive from a man aged 25-45 years with COVID-19, enrolled during active disease.

The V call is TRBV28, the J call TRBJ2-7; the D gene is possibly TRBD1 (5 bases). The CDR3 contains 19 residues. V was shortened by 3 bases and J by 0 bases, with 24 bases between the two germline ends. Germline V lookup: CDR1 MDHEN, CDR2 SYDVKM. The CDR3 DNA reads as TGTGCCAGCAGTTTTATAAGGTCGAGGAAAGACAGCAGCTCCTACGAGCAGTACTTC. Translation: CASSFIRSRKDSSSYEQYF. Combining the CDR3 with reference TRBV28 and TRBJ2-7 gives the whole variable domain DVKVTQSSRYLVKRTGEKVFLECVQDMDHENMFWYRQDPGLGLRLIYFSYDVKMKEKGDIPEGYSVSREKKERFSLILESASTNQTSMYLCASSFIRSRKDSSSYEQYFGPGTRLTVT.

This rearrangement joins TRBV19 to TRBJ1-2; weak D call: TRBD1 (6 bases). Trimming removed 3 bases at V and 1 base at J, with 9 bases between. Germline-derived CDR1 and CDR2 are LNHDA and SQIVND (reference sequence). CDR3 size: 14 residues. For the CDR3, the DNA is TGTGCCAGTAGTATGGACAGAAGTAACTATGGCTACACCTTC. Its protein is CASSMDRSNYGYTF.

The chain couples TRBV7-2 to TRBJ2-7; 7 nucleotides match TRBD1. Germline-derived CDR1 and CDR2 are SGHTA and FQGNSA. V was clipped by 1 base and J by 7 bases; unmatched bases: 4. The CDR3 runs to 13 residues. CDR3 loop: CASSLDPTGEQYF. The DNA for the CDR3 is TGTGCCAGCAGCTTAGACCCGACAGGGGAGCAGTACTTC. The variable domain in full, completed from reference TRBV7-2 and TRBJ2-7, reads GAGVSQSPSNKVTEKGKDVELRCDPISGHTALYWYRQSLGQGLEFLIYFQGNSAPDKSGLPSDRFSAERTGGSVSTLTIQRTQQEDSAVYLCASSLDPTGEQYFGPGTRLTVT.

The rearrangement links TRBV5-1 to TRBJ1-4; D remains ambiguous. In germline, CDR1 is SGHRS, CDR2 YFSETQ. CDR3 size: 14 residues. V was shortened by 0 bases and J by 7 bases, with 10 bases between the two germline ends. CDR3 amino acids: CASSLAGLSEKLFF. CDR3 bases: TGCGCCAGCAGCTTGGCCGGTTTAAGTGAAAAACTGTTTTTT. Full variable domain (outside the CDR3, taken from reference TRBV5-1 and TRBJ1-4): KAGVTQTPRYLIKTRGQQVTLSCSPISGHRSVSWYQQTPGQGLQFLFEYFSETQRNKGNFPGRFSGRQFSNSRSEMNVSTLELGDSALYLCASSLAGLSEKLFFGSGTQLSVL.

This sequence joins TRBV4-3 and TRBJ1-1; a possible D gene is TRBD1 (5 bases). The CDR3 loop spans 14 amino acids. Trimming removed 0 bases from V and 6 bases from J, with 11 bases in between. CDR1 is LGHNA and CDR2 is YSLEER in the germline V gene. The CDR3 bases are TGCGCCAGCAGCCAAGATCGTAGGGGTCCTGAAGCTTTCTTT. Protein: CASSQDRRGPEAFF.

The chain is built from TRBV7-8 and TRBJ2-1, with 11 bases matching TRBD2. The CDR3 totals 17 residues. The ends lost 1 base at V and 6 bases at J; junction bases unmatched: 8. The germline V gene encodes CDR1 SGHVS and CDR2 FQNEAQ. CDR3 DNA: TGTGCCAGCAGCTTAGACCTCCTAGCGGGGGGACCCAATGAGCAGTTCTTC. This codes for CASSLDLLAGGPNEQFF.

As DNA, the CDR3 is TGTGCCAGCAGCTTAAAGGGGCGGGACTACGAGCAGTACTTC. Its protein product is CASSLKGRDYEQYF. The chain combines TRBV5-5 with TRBJ2-7, with D possibly being TRBD2 (6 bases). CDR1 and CDR2 from the germline V gene are SGHKS and YYEKEE (reference sequence). V lost 2 bases and J lost 3, with 12 bases in between. There are 14 residues in the CDR3.

This clone came up once. V is TRBV6-5 and J is TRBJ1-1, with D possibly matching TRBD1 (6 bases). Germline lookup yields CDR1 MNHEY and CDR2 SVGAGI. V lost 6 bases and J lost 5, with 13 bases in between. This CDR3 spans 13 amino acids. The CDR3 DNA reads TGTGCCAGCAGACCACAGGGAGCGACTGAAGCTTTCTTT. Translating gives CASRPQGATEAFF.